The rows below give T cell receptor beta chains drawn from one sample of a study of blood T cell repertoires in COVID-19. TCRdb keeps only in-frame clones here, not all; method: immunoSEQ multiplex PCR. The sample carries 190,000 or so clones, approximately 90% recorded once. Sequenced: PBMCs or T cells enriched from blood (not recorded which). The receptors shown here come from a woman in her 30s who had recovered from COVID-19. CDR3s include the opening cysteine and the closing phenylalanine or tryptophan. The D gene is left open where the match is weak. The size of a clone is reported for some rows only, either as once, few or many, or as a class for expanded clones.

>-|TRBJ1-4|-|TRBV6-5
CASKQRVSGEKLFF
TGTGCCAGCAAGCAACGGGTTTCGGGTGAAAAACTGTTTTTT
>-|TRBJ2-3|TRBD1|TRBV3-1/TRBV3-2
CASSTGVARFTDTQYF
TGTGCCAGCAGCACAGGGGTTGCGCGCTTCACAGATACGCAGTATTTT
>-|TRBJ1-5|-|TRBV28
CASSKGEPSQPQHF
TGTGCCAGCAGTAAAGGGGAACCTAGTCAGCCCCAGCATTTT
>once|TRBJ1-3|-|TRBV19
CASSISVSGNTIYF
TGTGCCAGTAGTATATCCGTCTCTGGAAACACCATATATTTT
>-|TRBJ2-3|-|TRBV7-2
CASSWGLGDTQYF
TGTGCCAGCAGCTGGGGACTCGGAGATACGCAGTATTTT
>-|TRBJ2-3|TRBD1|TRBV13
CASSLGDRDTDTQYF
TGTGCCAGCAGCTTAGGGGACAGGGACACAGATACGCAGTATTTT
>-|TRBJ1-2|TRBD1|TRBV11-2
CASSLQGAIYGYTF
TGTGCCAGCAGCTTACAGGGGGCTATCTATGGCTACACCTTC
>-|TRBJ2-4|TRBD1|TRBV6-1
CASNESKGARAKNIQYF
TGTGCCAGCAATGAAAGTAAGGGGGCCCGAGCCAAAAACATTCAGTACTTC
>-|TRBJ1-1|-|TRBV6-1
CASSEAPAGTEAFF
TGTGCCAGCAGTGAAGCGCCGGCGGGCACTGAAGCTTTCTTT
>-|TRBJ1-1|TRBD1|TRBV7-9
CASSSGQADTEAFF
TGTGCCAGCAGCTCCGGACAGGCGGACACTGAAGCTTTCTTT
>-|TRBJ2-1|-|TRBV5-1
CASSLGHTSSYNEQFF
TGCGCCAGCAGCTTGGGGCACACTAGCTCCTACAATGAGCAGTTCTTC
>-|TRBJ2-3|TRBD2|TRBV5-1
CASSLASGGADTQYF
TGCGCCAGCAGCTTGGCTAGCGGGGGGGCAGATACGCAGTATTTT
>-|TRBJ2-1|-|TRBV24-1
CATSAGAFNEQFF
TGTGCCACCAGTGCGGGAGCCTTTAATGAGCAGTTCTTC
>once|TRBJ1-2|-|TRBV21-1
CASSRGQGLCARFSLGYTF
TGTGCCAGCAGCAGGGGGCAGGGGTTGTGTGCTAGATTTTCGCTTGGCTACACCTTC
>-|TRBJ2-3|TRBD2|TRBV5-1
CASSLAGVGTDTQYF
TGCGCCAGCAGCCTAGCGGGAGTTGGGACAGATACGCAGTATTTT
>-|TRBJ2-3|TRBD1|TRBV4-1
CASSRHATGGTDTQYF
TGCGCCAGCAGCCGACACGCGACAGGGGGCACAGATACGCAGTATTTT
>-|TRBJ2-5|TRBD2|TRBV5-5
CASSWARGSSGEETQYF
TGTGCCAGCAGCTGGGCAAGGGGGAGTAGCGGGGAAGAGACCCAGTACTTC
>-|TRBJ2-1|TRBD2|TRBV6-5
CASRTSGDNEQFF
TGTGCCAGCAGGACTAGCGGGGACAATGAGCAGTTCTTC
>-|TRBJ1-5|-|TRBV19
CASSMWHTADNQPQHF
TGTGCCAGTAGTATGTGGCACACAGCGGACAATCAGCCCCAGCATTTT
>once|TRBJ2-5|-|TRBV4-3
CASSQGGLEETQYF
TGCGCCAGCAGCCAAGGTGGACTTGAAGAGACCCAGTACTTC
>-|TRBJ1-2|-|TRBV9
CASSGPSTGFNYGYTF
TGTGCCAGCAGCGGGCCTTCGACAGGCTTCAACTATGGCTACACCTTC
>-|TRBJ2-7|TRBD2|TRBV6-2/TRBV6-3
CASSYRGRGSYEQYF
TGTGCCAGCAGTTACCGCGGGAGGGGCTCCTACGAGCAGTACTTC
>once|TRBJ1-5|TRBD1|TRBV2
CASGTDNQPQHF
TGTGCCAGTGGGACAGACAATCAGCCCCAGCATTTT
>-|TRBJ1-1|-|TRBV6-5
CASTTTTTWNTEAFF
TGTGCCAGCACGACCACAACTACATGGAACACTGAAGCTTTCTTT
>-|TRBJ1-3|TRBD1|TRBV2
CASGSRQGFTGNTIYF
TGTGCCAGCGGCTCACGACAGGGGTTTACTGGAAACACCATATATTTT
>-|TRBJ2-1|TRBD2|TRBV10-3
CAIQGVPREVHEQFF
TGTGCCATCCAAGGGGTTCCGCGGGAGGTGCATGAGCAGTTCTTC
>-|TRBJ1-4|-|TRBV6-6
CASSFPIRVTNEKLFF
TGTGCCAGCAGTTTTCCCATCAGGGTAACTAATGAAAAACTGTTTTTT
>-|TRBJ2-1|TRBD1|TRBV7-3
CASSLDRGDNEQFF
TGTGCCAGCAGCTTAGACAGGGGGGACAATGAGCAGTTCTTC
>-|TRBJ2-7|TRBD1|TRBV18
CASSSRTGSSYEQYF
TGTGCCAGCTCGTCGAGGACAGGGAGCTCCTACGAGCAGTACTTC
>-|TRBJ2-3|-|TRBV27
CASRPDWGTDTQYF
TGTGCCAGCAGGCCTGACTGGGGCACAGATACGCAGTATTTT
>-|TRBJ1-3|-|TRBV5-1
CASSLVGDRNTIYF
TGCGCCAGCAGCTTGGTAGGAGACCGAAACACCATATATTTT
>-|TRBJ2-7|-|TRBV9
CASSYGRGSSYEQYF
TGTGCCAGCAGTTACGGTCGCGGCAGCTCCTACGAGCAGTACTTC
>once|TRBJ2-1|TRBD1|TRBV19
CASSITGQGINGPNEQFF
TGTGCCAGTAGTATCACCGGACAGGGAATAAACGGCCCCAATGAGCAGTTCTTC
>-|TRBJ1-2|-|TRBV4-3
CASSQEYRDNYGYTF
TGCGCCAGCAGCCAAGAATACAGGGATAACTATGGCTACACCTTC
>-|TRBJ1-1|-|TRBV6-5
CASNTPGTMNTEAFF
TGTGCCAGCAATACTCCCGGGACAATGAACACTGAAGCTTTCTTT
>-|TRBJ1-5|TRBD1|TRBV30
CAWSPGTGTANQPQHF
TGTGCCTGGAGTCCAGGGACCGGGACAGCGAATCAGCCCCAGCATTTT